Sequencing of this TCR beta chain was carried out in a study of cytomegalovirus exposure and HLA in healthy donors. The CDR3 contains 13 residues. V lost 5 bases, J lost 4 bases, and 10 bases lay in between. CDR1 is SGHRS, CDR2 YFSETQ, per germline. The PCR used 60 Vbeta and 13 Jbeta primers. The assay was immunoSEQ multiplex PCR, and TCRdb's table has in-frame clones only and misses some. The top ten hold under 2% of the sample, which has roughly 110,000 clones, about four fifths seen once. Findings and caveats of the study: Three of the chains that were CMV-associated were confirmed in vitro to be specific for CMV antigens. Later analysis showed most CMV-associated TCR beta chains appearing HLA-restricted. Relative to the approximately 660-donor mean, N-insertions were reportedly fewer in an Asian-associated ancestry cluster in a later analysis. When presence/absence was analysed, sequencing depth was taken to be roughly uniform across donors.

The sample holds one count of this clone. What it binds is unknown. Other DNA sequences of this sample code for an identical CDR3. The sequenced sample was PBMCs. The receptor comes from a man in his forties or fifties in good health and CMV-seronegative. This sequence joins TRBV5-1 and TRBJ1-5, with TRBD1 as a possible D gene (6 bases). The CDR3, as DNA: TGCGCCAGCAGTCCCGACAGGAATCAGCCCCAGCATTTT. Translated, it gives CASSPDRNQPQHF.